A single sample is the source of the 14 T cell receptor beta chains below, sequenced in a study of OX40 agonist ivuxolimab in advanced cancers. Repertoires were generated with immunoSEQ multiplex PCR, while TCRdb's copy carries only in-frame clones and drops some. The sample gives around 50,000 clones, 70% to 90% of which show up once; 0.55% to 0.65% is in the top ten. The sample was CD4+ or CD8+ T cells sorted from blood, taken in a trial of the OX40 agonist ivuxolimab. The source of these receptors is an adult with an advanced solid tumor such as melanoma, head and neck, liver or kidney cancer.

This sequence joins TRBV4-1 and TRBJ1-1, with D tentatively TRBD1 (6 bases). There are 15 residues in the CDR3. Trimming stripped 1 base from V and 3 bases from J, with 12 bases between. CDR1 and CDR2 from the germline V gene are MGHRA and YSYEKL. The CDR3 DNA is TGCGCCAGCAGCCAAGTAGGGGGATCCTACACTGAAGCTTTCTTT. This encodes CASSQVGGSYTEAFF.

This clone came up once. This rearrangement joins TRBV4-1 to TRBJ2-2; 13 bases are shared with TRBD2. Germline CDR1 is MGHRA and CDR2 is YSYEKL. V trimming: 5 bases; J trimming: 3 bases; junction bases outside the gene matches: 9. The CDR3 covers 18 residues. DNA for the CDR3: TGCGCCAGCAGCGCAAGGACTAGCGGGAGATGGGACACCGGGGAGCTGTTTTTT. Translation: CASSARTSGRWDTGELFF.

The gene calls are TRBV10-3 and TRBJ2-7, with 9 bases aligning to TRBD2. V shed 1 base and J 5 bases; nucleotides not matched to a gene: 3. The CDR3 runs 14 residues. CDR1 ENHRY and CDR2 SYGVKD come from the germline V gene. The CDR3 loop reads CAISELREGNEQYF. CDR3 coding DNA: TGTGCCATCAGTGAGTTGCGGGAGGGAAACGAGCAGTACTTC.

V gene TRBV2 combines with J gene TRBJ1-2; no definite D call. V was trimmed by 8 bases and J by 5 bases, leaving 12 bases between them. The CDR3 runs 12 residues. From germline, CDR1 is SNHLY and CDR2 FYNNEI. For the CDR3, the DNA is TGTGCCAGCCGAAGGCCAGATTATGGCTACACCTTC. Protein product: CASRRPDYGYTF.

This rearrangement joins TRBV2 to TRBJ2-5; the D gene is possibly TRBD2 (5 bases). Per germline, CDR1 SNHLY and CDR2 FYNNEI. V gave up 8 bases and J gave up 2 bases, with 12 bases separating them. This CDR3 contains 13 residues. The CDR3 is CASRRTEQETQYF. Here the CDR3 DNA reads TGTGCCAGCCGCCGGACTGAACAAGAGACCCAGTACTTC.

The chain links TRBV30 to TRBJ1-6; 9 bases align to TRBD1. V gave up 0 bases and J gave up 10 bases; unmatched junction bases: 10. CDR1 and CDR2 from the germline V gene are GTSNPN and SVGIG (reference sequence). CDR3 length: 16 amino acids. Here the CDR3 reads CAWSVVAGQGNSPLHF. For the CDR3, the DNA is TGTGCCTGGAGTGTAGTTGCGGGACAGGGTAACTCACCCCTCCACTTT.

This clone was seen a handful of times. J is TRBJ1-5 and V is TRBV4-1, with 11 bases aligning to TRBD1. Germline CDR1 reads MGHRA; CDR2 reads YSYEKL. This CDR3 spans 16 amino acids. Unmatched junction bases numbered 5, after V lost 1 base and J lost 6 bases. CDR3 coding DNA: TGCGCCAGCAGCCAAGTTCCCGGACAGGGGGCTCAGCCCCAGCATTTT. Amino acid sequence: CASSQVPGQGAQPQHF.

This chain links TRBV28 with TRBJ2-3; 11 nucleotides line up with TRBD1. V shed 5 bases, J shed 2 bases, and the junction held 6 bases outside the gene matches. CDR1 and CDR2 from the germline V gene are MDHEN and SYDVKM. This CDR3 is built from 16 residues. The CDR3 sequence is CASSPAGQGDTDTQYF. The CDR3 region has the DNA TGTGCCAGCAGTCCCGCGGGACAGGGGGACACAGATACGCAGTATTTT.

CDR3 coding DNA: TGTGCCAGCAGCTTTGGTGGGGCAGATACGCAGTATTTT. It translates to CASSFGGADTQYF. The chain is built from TRBV7-2 and TRBJ2-3; D is uncertain. Germline V gene sequence: CDR1 SGHTA, CDR2 FQGNSA. The V end was cut by 3 bases, the J end by 4 bases, with 8 bases between. The CDR3 spans 13 residues. The full variable domain, with the rest looked up from reference TRBV7-2 and TRBJ2-3, is GAGVSQSPSNKVTEKGKDVELRCDPISGHTALYWYRQSLGQGLEFLIYFQGNSAPDKSGLPSDRFSAERTGGSVSTLTIQRTQQEDSAVYLCASSFGGADTQYFGPGTRLTVL.

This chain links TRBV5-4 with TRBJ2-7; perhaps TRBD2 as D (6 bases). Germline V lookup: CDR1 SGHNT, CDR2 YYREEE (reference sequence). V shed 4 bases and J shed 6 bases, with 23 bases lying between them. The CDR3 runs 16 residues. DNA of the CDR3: TGTGCCAGCAGCCCTCCGGGAGTCACCCTTACTAGCGAGCAGTACTTC. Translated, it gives CASSPPGVTLTSEQYF.

DNA of the CDR3: TGTGCCAGCAGCAAAGAGTGCGGCGCCTGCTATGAGCAGTTCTTC. As protein: CASSKECGACYEQFF. This chain connects TRBV21-1 to TRBJ2-1; the D call TRBD2 from the table was never checked on the DNA. TRBV21-1 is given as a pseudogene. The CDR3 is 15 residues long.

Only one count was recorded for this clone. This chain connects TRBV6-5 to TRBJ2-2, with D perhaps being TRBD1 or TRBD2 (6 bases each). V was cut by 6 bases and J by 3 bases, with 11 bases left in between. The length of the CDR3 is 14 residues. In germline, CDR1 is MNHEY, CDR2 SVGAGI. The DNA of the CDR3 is TGTGCCAGCAGCCCGGGGGCCGACACCGGGGAGCTGTTTTTT. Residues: CASSPGADTGELFF.

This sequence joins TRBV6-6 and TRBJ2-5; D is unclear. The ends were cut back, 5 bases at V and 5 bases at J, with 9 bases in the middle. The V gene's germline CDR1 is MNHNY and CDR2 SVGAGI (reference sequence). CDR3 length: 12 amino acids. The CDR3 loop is CASSATRETQYF. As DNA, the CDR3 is TGTGCCAGCAGTGCGACGAGGGAGACCCAGTACTTC.

The CDR3 loop reads CASSVGRGREGYNEQFF. The DNA of the CDR3 is TGTGCCAGCAGCGTAGGTCGTGGGCGGGAGGGTTACAATGAGCAGTTCTTC. The V call is TRBV9, the J call TRBJ2-1; 9 nucleotides align to TRBD2. Germline-derived CDR1 and CDR2 are SGDLS and YYNGEE. This CDR3 spans 17 amino acids. V gave up 0 bases and J gave up 4 bases; unmatched junction bases: 8.